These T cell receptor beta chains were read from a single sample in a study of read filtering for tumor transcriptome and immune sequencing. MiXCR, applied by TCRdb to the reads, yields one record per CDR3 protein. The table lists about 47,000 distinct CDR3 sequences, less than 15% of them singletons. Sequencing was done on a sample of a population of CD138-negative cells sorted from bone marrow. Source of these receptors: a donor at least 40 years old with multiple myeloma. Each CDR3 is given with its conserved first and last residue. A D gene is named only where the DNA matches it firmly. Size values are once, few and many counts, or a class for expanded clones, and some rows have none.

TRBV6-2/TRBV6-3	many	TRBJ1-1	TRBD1	TGTGCCAGCAGTTATTACAGGGGCTCCTTGACTGAAGCTTTCTTT	CASSYYRGSLTEAFF
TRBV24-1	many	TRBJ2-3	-	TGTGCCACCAGTGATTCTGGGCCCCGACGGGGTAGCACAGATACGCAGTATTTT	CATSDSGPRRGSTDTQYF
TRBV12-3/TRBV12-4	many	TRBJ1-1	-	TGTGCCAGCAGTTTGGGACCGCCAGAGAACACTGAAGCTTTCTTT	CASSLGPPENTEAFF
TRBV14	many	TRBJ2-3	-	TGTGCCAGCAGCCAAGCGTCGGTAGCAAATACGCAGTATTTT	CASSQASVANTQYF
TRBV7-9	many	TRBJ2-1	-	TGTGCCAGCAGCTTAGTGATAGGGGGGACCTACAATGAGCAGTTCTTC	CASSLVIGGTYNEQFF
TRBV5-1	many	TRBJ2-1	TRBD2	TGCGCCAGCAGCCCGTCTAGCGGGAGACAGGGGAATGAGCAGTTCTTC	CASSPSSGRQGNEQFF
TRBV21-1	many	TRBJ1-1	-	TGTGCCTTATTTACTGACACTGAAGCTTTCTTT	CALFTDTEAFF
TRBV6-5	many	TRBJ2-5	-	TGTGCCAGCAGTTACCCGGAGGGCGAGGGGCAAGAGACCCAGTACTTC	CASSYPEGEGQETQYF
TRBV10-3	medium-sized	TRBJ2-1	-	TGTGCCACCAGACGAGGGTCCAACTCGAACAATGAGCAGTTCTTC	CATRRGSNSNNEQFF
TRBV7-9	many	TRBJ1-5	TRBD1	TGTGCCAGCAGCATATGGACAGGGGAGGTCGGGGTAGGCAATCAGCCCCAGCATTTT	CASSIWTGEVGVGNQPQHF
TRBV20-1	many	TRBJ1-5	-	TGCAGTGCTATCTGGGGGATCAATCAGCCCCAGCATTTT	CSAIWGINQPQHF
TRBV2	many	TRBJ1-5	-	TGTGCCAGCAGTGGCCAGGACTACAATCAGCCCCAGCATTTT	CASSGQDYNQPQHF
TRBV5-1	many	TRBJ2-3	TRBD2	TGCGCCAGCAGCTTGTCTTCTAGCGGGAGGGCTCAGCACGCAGATACGCAGTATTTT	CASSLSSSGRAQHADTQYF
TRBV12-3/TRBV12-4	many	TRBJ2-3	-	TGTGCCAGCAGTTTACTAGTTGCAGATACGCAGTATTTT	CASSLLVADTQYF
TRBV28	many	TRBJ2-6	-	TGTGCCAGCAGTTTACCGGGCTCTGGGGCCAACGTCCTGACTTTC	CASSLPGSGANVLTF
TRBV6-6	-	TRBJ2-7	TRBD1	TGTGCCAGCAGTTCCTCTAGGACAGGTAGCGAGCAGTACTTC	CASSSSRTGSEQYF
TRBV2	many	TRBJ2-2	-	TGTGCCAGCAGTCCACCCAGTAGCGGGGAGCTGTTTTTT	CASSPPSSGELFF
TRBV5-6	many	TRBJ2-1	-	TGTGCCAGCAGCTTGGGCTCAGGGTCCTCCTACAATGAGCAGTTCTTC	CASSLGSGSSYNEQFF
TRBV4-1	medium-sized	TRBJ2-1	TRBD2	TGTGCCAGCAGCCAAGATCGGGCTAGCGGGATTCGGCAGTTCTTC	CASSQDRASGIRQFF
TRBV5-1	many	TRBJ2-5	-	TGCGCCAGCAGCTTGCTCCAGGGACCTCAAGAGACCCAGTACTTC	CASSLLQGPQETQYF
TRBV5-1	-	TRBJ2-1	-	TGCGCCAGCAGCTTGGGGGGCCCTTACAATGAGCTGTTCTTC	CASSLGGPYNELFF
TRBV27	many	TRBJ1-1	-	TGTGCCAGCAGTTTATCTACAGGAGCGAACACTGAAGCTTTCTTT	CASSLSTGANTEAFF
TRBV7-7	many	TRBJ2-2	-	TGTGCTAGCAGCTTAGACGAGTCGATCGGGGAGCTGTTTTTT	CASSLDESIGELFF
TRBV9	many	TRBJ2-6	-	TGTGCCAGCAGCGTAGCCCAGTTTTCTGGGGCCAACGTCCTGACTTTC	CASSVAQFSGANVLTF
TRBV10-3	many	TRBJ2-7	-	TGTGCCATCAGTAGCCGACAGGACGTCTACGAGCAGTACTTC	CAISSRQDVYEQYF
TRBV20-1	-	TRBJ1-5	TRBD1	TGCAGTGCTGCGGACAGGGTGGGAGCTCAGCCCCAGCATTTT	CSAADRVGAQPQHF
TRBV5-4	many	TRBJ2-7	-	TGTGCCAGCAGCACCCCGGACAGCTACGAGCAGTACTTC	CASSTPDSYEQYF
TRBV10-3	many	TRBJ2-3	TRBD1	TGTGCCATCTCAGGGACAGGGGGGACAGATACGCAGTATTTT	CAISGTGGTDTQYF
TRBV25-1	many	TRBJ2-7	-	TGTGCCAGCAGCGGGAGCCCCTCCTACGAGCAGTACTTC	CASSGSPSYEQYF
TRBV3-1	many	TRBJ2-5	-	TGTGCCAGCAGCCTGGGGGGAGACCAAGAGACCCAGTACTTC	CASSLGGDQETQYF
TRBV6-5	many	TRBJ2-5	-	TGTGCCAGCAGCCCCGAGGCAGGCAGGGAGACCCAGTACTTC	CASSPEAGRETQYF
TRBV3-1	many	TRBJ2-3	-	TGTGCCAGCAGCTCAAACCGGGAAAGGGGACGCACAGATACGCAGTATTTT	CASSSNRERGRTDTQYF
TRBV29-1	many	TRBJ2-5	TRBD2	TGCAGCGTTGCCCCTAGCGGGGGTAAAGAGACCCAGTACTTC	CSVAPSGGKETQYF
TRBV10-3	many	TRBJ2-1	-	TGTGCCATCAGTGAGTCTATAACGAGCTCCTACAATGAGCAGTTCTTC	CAISESITSSYNEQFF
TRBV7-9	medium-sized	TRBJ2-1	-	TGTGCCAGCAGGCCCCAGACGGGGATTTACAATGAGCAGTTCTTC	CASRPQTGIYNEQFF
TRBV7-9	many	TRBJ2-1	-	TGTGCCAGCAGCTCATACTCGACTGGGAGCTCCTACAATGAGCAGTTCTTC	CASSSYSTGSSYNEQFF
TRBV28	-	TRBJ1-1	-	TGTGCCACTGTCCCAGAGAACACTGAAGCTTTCTTT	CATVPENTEAFF
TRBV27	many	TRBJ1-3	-	TGTGCCAGCAGTTTAAGCGCCAGGAACTCTGGAAACACCATATATTTT	CASSLSARNSGNTIYF
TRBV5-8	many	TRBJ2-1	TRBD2	TGTGCCAGCAGCTTCGGGGGACTAGCGGACTACAATGAGCAGTTCTTC	CASSFGGLADYNEQFF
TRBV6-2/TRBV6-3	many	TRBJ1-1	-	TGTGCCAGCAGTTCAGTCGGAGACACTGAAGCTTTCTTT	CASSSVGDTEAFF
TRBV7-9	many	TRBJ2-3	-	TGTGCCAGCAATCCAAACGGACACAGAACAGATACGCAGTATTTT	CASNPNGHRTDTQYF
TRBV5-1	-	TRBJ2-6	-	TGCGCCAGCAGTTTAGCCTCTGGGGCCAACGTCCTGACTTTC	CASSLASGANVLTF
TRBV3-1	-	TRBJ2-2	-	TGTGCCACCAGAACTGGCGGGCCCGTTACCGGGGAGCTGTTTTTT	CATRTGGPVTGELFF
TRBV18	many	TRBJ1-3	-	TGTGCCAGCTCACCTCGACAGAAACTCTCTGGAAACACCATATATTTT	CASSPRQKLSGNTIYF
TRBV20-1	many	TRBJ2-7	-	TGCAGTGCCCAGGGTAGGAGTTTTACCTACGAGCAGTACTTC	CSAQGRSFTYEQYF